Shown below are 27 T cell receptor beta chains from a single sample sequenced in a study of T cell responses to AZD1222 COVID-19 vaccine. The data were produced by immunoSEQ multiplex PCR, yet TCRdb's version contains in-frame clones alone and is incomplete. Of approximately 120,000 clones in the sample, about 89% are singletons; the top ten hold more than 9%. The source material was peripheral blood, sampled on day 0 of AZD1222 vaccination. The receptors here all came from an adult in good health.

The V call is TRBV28, the J call TRBJ1-2, with D hard to call. This CDR3 has 16 amino acids. The V gene lost 6 bases and the J gene lost 5 bases, with 22 bases spanning the gap. The germline V gene has CDR1 MDHEN and CDR2 SYDVKM. For the CDR3, the DNA is TGTGCCAGCAGCCCCACCGGCGTCCGAGGGTATTATGGCTACACCTTC. Protein sequence: CASSPTGVRGYYGYTF.

This clone was detected only once. The rearrangement links TRBV4-3 to TRBJ1-2; 7 positions match TRBD1. V was pared by 3 bases and J by 3 bases, with 4 bases of the junction left unmatched. The germline V gene has CDR1 LGHNA and CDR2 YSLEER. This CDR3 has 14 residues. This CDR3 reads CASSHRDSYYGYTF. The CDR3 nucleotides read TGCGCCAGCAGCCACCGGGACAGCTACTATGGCTACACCTTC.

The rearrangement joins TRBV28 to TRBJ1-4; TRBD1 matches at 8 bases. The CDR3 totals 15 residues. From germline, CDR1 is MDHEN and CDR2 SYDVKM. V lost 3 bases and J lost 2; bases outside the gene matches: 2. CDR3 bases: TGTGCCAGCAGTTTGACAGGGGTTACTAATGAAAAACTGTTTTTT. It translates to CASSLTGVTNEKLFF. Based on the CDR3 plus reference TRBV28 and TRBJ1-4, the full variable domain is DVKVTQSSRYLVKRTGEKVFLECVQDMDHENMFWYRQDPGLGLRLIYFSYDVKMKEKGDIPEGYSVSREKKERFSLILESASTNQTSMYLCASSLTGVTNEKLFFGSGTQLSVL.

The chain recombines TRBV7-2 with TRBJ1-1; D is undetermined. V lost 2 bases and J lost 11, with 15 bases in between. Germline V lookup: CDR1 SGHTA, CDR2 FQGNSA. The CDR3 spans 13 residues. CDR3 amino acids: CASSLIGAQAAFF. Here the CDR3 DNA reads TGTGCCAGCAGCTTAATTGGCGCGCAGGCGGCTTTCTTT.

V and J are TRBV7-8 and TRBJ1-1; D is perhaps TRBD1 (5 bases). This CDR3 is 13 amino acids long. Deletions cut 5 bases from V and 2 bases from J, with 9 bases between. Germline V gene sequence: CDR1 SGHVS, CDR2 FQNEAQ. CDR3 sequence (DNA): TGTGCCAGCAGCCGGGGGGGAAACACTGAAGCTTTCTTT. Translated: CASSRGGNTEAFF.

This chain joins TRBV7-2 and TRBJ2-3; tentatively, D is TRBD2 (5 bases). The CDR3 spans 13 residues. Germline V gives CDR1 SGHTA, CDR2 FQGNSA. V was clipped by 1 base and J by 4 bases, with 6 bases between them. CDR3 region: CASSLDGADTQYF. Here the CDR3 DNA reads TGTGCCAGCAGCTTAGACGGGGCAGATACGCAGTATTTT.

This chain uses TRBV14 with TRBJ2-3; the D gene could be TRBD1 or TRBD2 (5 bases each). Trimming shortened V by 4 bases and J by 5 bases, and 19 bases separated the two germline ends. This CDR3 is 16 amino acids long. Germline CDR1 and CDR2: SGHDN and FVKESK. The CDR3 DNA sequence: TGTGCCAGCAGCCCCAGGCGGGCCAGGGCTGGAGATACGCAGTATTTT. This gives the protein CASSPRRARAGDTQYF.

The rearrangement joins TRBV2 to TRBJ2-1; 15 bases are shared with TRBD2. V dropped 7 bases and J dropped 6; count of bases not matched to a gene: 7. This CDR3 has 16 amino acids. Germline CDR1 SNHLY, CDR2 FYNNEI. CDR3 amino acids: CASNKPGLAGGNEQFF. DNA of the CDR3: TGTGCCAGCAACAAACCGGGACTAGCGGGAGGCAATGAGCAGTTCTTC.

The chain uses TRBV11-2 and TRBJ1-5, with 7 positions matching TRBD1. The V gene's germline CDR1 is SGHAT and CDR2 FQNNGV. The J segment lost 4 bases and the V segment lost 1 base, leaving 10 bases of the junction unmatched. The CDR3 extends over 17 amino acids. The DNA of the CDR3 is TGTGCCAGCAGCTTAGGAGCGAGGGGGCCCCAGAATCAGCCCCAGCATTTT. This sequence encodes CASSLGARGPQNQPQHF. The full variable domain, in which reference TRBV11-2 and TRBJ1-5 provide the parts outside the CDR3, is EAGVAQSPRYKIIEKRQSVAFWCNPISGHATLYWYQQILGQGPKLLIQFQNNGVVDDSQLPKDRFSAERLKGVDSTLKIQPAKLEDSAVYLCASSLGARGPQNQPQHFGDGTRLSIL.

V is TRBV5-5 and J is TRBJ1-6; possible D gene TRBD1, 6 bases. This CDR3 is built from 13 residues. Germline V gene lookup returns CDR1 SGHKS and CDR2 YYEKEE (reference sequence). V was pared by 0 bases and J by 8 bases, with 6 bases between. The CDR3 DNA follows: TGTGCCAGCAGCTTGGCAGGGGATTCACCCCTCCACTTT. Translation: CASSLAGDSPLHF.

This chain joins TRBV20-1 and TRBJ2-1; D unclear. The V gene's germline CDR1 is DFQATT and CDR2 SNEGSKA (reference sequence). Trimming took off 7 bases at V and 5 bases at J, with 9 bases between the two ends. This CDR3 has 11 amino acids. The CDR3 nucleotides are TGCAGTGTACGACCTGACAATGAGCAGTTCTTC. Amino acids: CSVRPDNEQFF.

The genes are TRBV28 and TRBJ1-6; TRBD1 matches 9 bases. This CDR3 has 13 amino acids. J was trimmed by 10 bases and V by 8 bases; bases with no gene match: 6. Germline values: CDR1 MDHEN, CDR2 SYDVKM. The CDR3 region is CASGRQGESPLHF. The CDR3 nucleotides are TGTGCCAGCGGACGACAGGGGGAATCACCCCTCCACTTT.

The chain carries TRBV7-2 and TRBJ2-5; 12 bases line up with TRBD1. CDR3 length: 14 amino acids. CDR1 SGHTA and CDR2 FQGNSA come from the germline V gene. Trimming removed 5 bases from V and 5 bases from J; junction bases left unmatched: 3. The CDR3 region is CASSRDRGHETQYF. The CDR3, as DNA: TGTGCCAGCAGCCGGGACAGGGGGCACGAGACCCAGTACTTC.

This clone has only one observation. The rearrangement joins TRBV12-3 or TRBV12-4 to TRBJ2-1; tentative D call: TRBD1 (6 bases). Trimming stripped 6 bases from V and 8 bases from J, with 14 bases between. CDR3 size: 13 residues. The CDR3 nucleotides read TGTGCCAGCAGCCTGACAGGTCGGGATGAGCAGTTCTTC. It specifies CASSLTGRDEQFF.

The V call is TRBV30, the J call TRBJ2-7; tentatively, D is TRBD1 or TRBD2 (6 bases each). The CDR3 runs 14 residues. Germline V gives CDR1 GTSNPN, CDR2 SVGIG (reference sequence). V lost 1 base, J lost 4 bases, and 14 bases lay in between. The CDR3 DNA is TGTGCCTGGAGTGCCTTTACAGGGACTTACGAGCAGTACTTC. It specifies CAWSAFTGTYEQYF.

This sequence joins TRBV11-2 and TRBJ1-2, with 8 bases that match TRBD1. CDR3 length: 12 residues. Unmatched junction bases numbered 2, after V lost 4 bases and J lost 7 bases. Germline-derived CDR1 and CDR2 are SGHAT and FQNNGV. For the CDR3, the DNA is TGTGCCAGCAGCTCACAGGGGGTTGGCTACACCTTC. Its protein is CASSSQGVGYTF. The complete variable domain, with remaining parts taken from reference TRBV11-2 and TRBJ1-2, reads EAGVAQSPRYKIIEKRQSVAFWCNPISGHATLYWYQQILGQGPKLLIQFQNNGVVDDSQLPKDRFSAERLKGVDSTLKIQPAKLEDSAVYLCASSSQGVGYTFGSGTRLTVV.

This clone appeared a single time. The chain has TRBV6-5 and TRBJ1-4, with no clear D. The CDR3 sequence is 15 residues long. V lost 7 bases, J lost 3 bases, and 15 bases lay in between. The germline CDR1 and CDR2 sequences are MNHEY and SVGAGI. CDR3 loop: CASKGSPSANEKLFF. DNA of the CDR3: TGTGCCAGCAAAGGGAGCCCCTCGGCTAATGAAAAACTGTTTTTT.

This sequence joins TRBV30 and TRBJ1-3; D possibly corresponds to TRBD1 (6 bases). In germline, CDR1 is GTSNPN, CDR2 SVGIG (reference sequence). The CDR3 has 14 amino acids. V lost 5 bases and J 2 bases, leaving 13 bases between the germline ends. The DNA for the CDR3 is TGTGCCTGGGAACCCCAGGGGACTGGAAACACCATATATTTT. Translation: CAWEPQGTGNTIYF.

J is TRBJ2-7 and V is TRBV5-6, with TRBD2 identical over 14 bases. Trimming at V came to 2 bases and at J to 6 bases, leaving 4 bases not matched to a gene. Per the germline V gene, CDR1 is SGHDT and CDR2 is YYEEEE. The CDR3 has 15 residues. CDR3 sequence reads: CASSFRLAGGSEQYF. Here the CDR3 DNA reads TGTGCCAGCAGCTTTCGACTAGCGGGGGGGAGCGAGCAGTACTTC.

The rearrangement links TRBV27 to TRBJ1-3, with TRBD1 matching 8 bases. The CDR3 totals 14 residues. CDR1 MNHEY and CDR2 SMNVEV come from the germline V gene (reference sequence). V lost 8 bases and J lost 2; bases outside the gene matches: 5. CDR3 region: CASRPDRAGNTIYF. CDR3 bases: TGTGCCAGCCGCCCGGACAGGGCTGGAAACACCATATATTTT.

This chain joins TRBV12-3 or TRBV12-4 and TRBJ2-7; possibly TRBD2 for D (5 bases). The CDR3 spans 12 residues. V lost 5 bases, J lost 6 bases, and 11 bases lay in between. CDR3 sequence: CASSPRGPEQYF. CDR3 in DNA: TGTGCCAGCAGTCCTCGGGGTCCCGAGCAGTACTTC.

A word on this clone: Different DNA sequences within this sample yield the same CDR3. This rearrangement joins TRBV5-1 to TRBJ1-1; no clear D. Germline V CDR1 and CDR2: SGHRS, YFSETQ. Trimming took off 0 bases at V and 1 base at J, with 10 bases between the two ends. The CDR3 is made up of 15 amino acids. The CDR3 nucleotides read TGCGCCAGCAGCTTGGAGGCACCCTCGAACACTGAAGCTTTCTTT. As protein: CASSLEAPSNTEAFF.

The rearrangement uses TRBV28 and TRBJ1-2; 7 nucleotides align to TRBD1. In germline, CDR1 is MDHEN, CDR2 SYDVKM. J lost 0 bases, V lost 5 bases, and 6 bases had no gene match. This CDR3 spans 15 amino acids. The CDR3 region has the DNA TGTGCCAGCAGTCCCCGGGACAGAGCTAACTATGGCTACACCTTC. As protein: CASSPRDRANYGYTF.

The J gene is TRBJ1-3, the V gene TRBV11-1, with D unresolved. Germline CDR1 is SGHAT and CDR2 is FQDESV (reference sequence). The CDR3 is 15 amino acids. V gave up 7 bases and J gave up 0 bases, with 13 bases separating them. CDR3 amino acids: CASTADGHSGNTIYF. The CDR3 DNA sequence: TGTGCCAGCACCGCCGACGGCCACTCTGGAAACACCATATATTTT.

DNA for the CDR3: TGTGCCTGGAGAGACAGGGGGGGAAGCACTGAAGCTTTCTTT. Its protein product is CAWRDRGGSTEAFF. The V and J genes are TRBV30 and TRBJ1-1, with 9 bases that match TRBD1. CDR1 GTSNPN and CDR2 SVGIG come from the germline V gene (reference sequence). Trimming removed 3 bases from V and 4 bases from J; junction bases left unmatched: 6. The CDR3 extends over 14 amino acids.

The V and J genes are TRBV7-8 and TRBJ2-5, with 9 bases fitting TRBD1. Germline V gene data show CDR1 as SGHVS and CDR2 as FQNEAQ. Unmatched junction bases numbered 10, after V lost 5 bases and J lost 3 bases. The CDR3 has 16 residues. CDR3 coding DNA: TGTGCCAGCAGCCCGAGCGGGACAGGGAAAAAAGAGACCCAGTACTTC. Protein sequence: CASSPSGTGKKETQYF.

J is TRBJ1-5 and V is TRBV2; D perhaps matches TRBD1 (6 bases). The ends were cut back, 7 bases at V and 3 bases at J, with 10 bases in the middle. CDR1 SNHLY and CDR2 FYNNEI come from the germline V gene. This CDR3 is 13 amino acids long. This CDR3 is CASTTGNNQPQHF. CDR3 DNA sequence: TGTGCCAGCACGACAGGAAACAATCAGCCCCAGCATTTT.